Included here is one TCR beta chain sequence, with context. What this receptor recognizes is not known. No qualities accompany the bases; no much larger clone lies one base away. The immunoSEQ Assay, a bias-controlled multiplex PCR, was used to amplify TCRbeta CDR3 regions from genomic DNA. The paper's data handling went like this. The number of nucleated cells in each sample was estimated by amplification of reference gene primers within the assay. To quantify the absolute abundance of each unique TCRbeta CDR3 rearrangement, sequence reads were collapsed and filtered. For each sample, productive Simpson clonality was calculated by taking the square root of Simpson's diversity index across productive rearrangements. Entries here come from immuneACCESS through TCRdb and include only in-frame sequences with V and J called. Some clones fail to appear in such tables; in the studies checked, an unresolved V gene covers under half of the shortfall, and the cause of the remainder is unknown. V and J calls and clone size are copied from that table; D and trimming were computed from the DNA. This sample comprises around 150,000 clones, around four fifths of them detected only once. The biggest ten clones account for 22% of the sample.

This sample stems from a study of blood T cell repertoires in COVID-19 (dated by TCRdb to 2018 to 2021). In terms of the full investigation: Collaborator samples came from the United States, Italy and Spain and covered acute and convalescent phases of COVID-19. Samples came from the ongoing ImmuneRACE study (first 160 participants) plus 1,254 subjects from 6 global collaborators. The material from the prospective study consisted of cDNA or gDNA derived from T cells, B-cell-depleted T cells, or PBMCs. Where HLA class I and class II types were available, the types were taken from metadata supplied by the sample provider, not from assay-based typing. Deeply sampled blood TCRbeta repertoires from subjects exposed to, actively infected with, or recovered from COVID-19 were included in the dataset. Nearly every sample came with metadata listing a de-identified subject ID, COVID-19 status, age in years and sex. The repertoires were released in a freely available public database intended as a resource for research on the immune response to SARS-CoV-2.

V lost 7 bases and J lost 2 bases, and the count of bases not matched to a germline gene is 6. Via the germline V gene (reference sequence), CDR1 is WNHNN and CDR2 SYGVQD. The CDR3, from cysteine to phenylalanine, totals 15 residues. Just the 45-base CDR3 DNA is kept, in frame starting at base 1. Broader findings and caveats from the paper: The amount of clinical and demographic metadata varied by source and participant and was provided uncurated.

Whole blood was collected in K2EDTA tubes by collaborating institutions according to the institutions' own protocols. For TCRbeta analysis, collaborator samples were shipped as frozen whole blood, as isolated PBMCs, or as DNA extracted from either sample type. Sequencing was performed on peripheral blood. The sequence joins TRBV10-1 to TRBJ2-3, and 10 bases in between align with TRBD2. This receptor was obtained from an elderly woman with acute or convalescent COVID-19. The CDR3 region reads CASTASGSATDTQYF. Read as DNA, the sequence is TGCGCCAGCACGGCTAGCGGGAGCGCCACAGATACGCAGTATTTT.